This T cell receptor beta chain was captured in a study of Ad26.COV2.S vaccination and SARS-CoV-2 variants. For the study at large: Vaccine-arm donor from the placebo-controlled COV1001 Ad26.COV2.S trial.

General study points: After vaccination, substantial breadth of spike-specific CD8+ and CD4+ responses was reported. Vaccine and placebo recipients had comparable breadth of non-spike TCRs.

The CDR3 has 13 amino acids. Trimming shortened V by 2 bases and J by 5 bases, and 6 bases separated the two germline ends. The germline V gene encodes CDR1 LGHDT and CDR2 YNNKEL (reference sequence). Treatment of the sample: 15 to 20 received Ad26.COV2.S at low or high dose, single or two shots; 5 received placebo; per-sample allocation not given. Day 63 following the first vaccine or placebo injection was when the samples were taken. A word on this clone: Its antigen remains unknown.

Method: immunoSEQ multiplex PCR; TCRdb's copy keeps in-frame clones and lacks some. The repertoire includes 300,000 to 500,000 clones, approximately 86% of them detected once, and approximately 3.7% sits in the top ten. This specimen was peripheral blood, taken in a trial of Ad26.COV2.S vaccine versus placebo. This TCR was recovered from a person aged 18 to 65 who received the Ad26.COV2.S COVID-19 vaccine or a placebo. The genes are TRBV3-1 (or the pseudogene TRBV3-2) and TRBJ2-2, with D uncertain. The CDR3 DNA reads TGTGCCAGCAGCCAACGGAGTACCGGGGAGCTGTTTTTT. Translated: CASSQRSTGELFF.